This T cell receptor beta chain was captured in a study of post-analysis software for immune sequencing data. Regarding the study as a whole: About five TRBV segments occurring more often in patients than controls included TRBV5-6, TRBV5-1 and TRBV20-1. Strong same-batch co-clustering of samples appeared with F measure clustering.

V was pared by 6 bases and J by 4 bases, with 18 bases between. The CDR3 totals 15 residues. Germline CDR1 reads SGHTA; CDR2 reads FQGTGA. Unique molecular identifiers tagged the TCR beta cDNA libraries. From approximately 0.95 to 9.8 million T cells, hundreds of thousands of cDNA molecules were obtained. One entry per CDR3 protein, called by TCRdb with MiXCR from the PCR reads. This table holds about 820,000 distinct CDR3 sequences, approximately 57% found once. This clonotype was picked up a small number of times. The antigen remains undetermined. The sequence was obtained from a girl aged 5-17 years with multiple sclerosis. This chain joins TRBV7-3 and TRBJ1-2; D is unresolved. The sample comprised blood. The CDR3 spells CASSRGGSLLYGYTF. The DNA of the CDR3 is TGTGCCAGCAGTCGTGGAGGATCCCTACTCTATGGCTACACCTTC.